Here is one T cell receptor (beta chain) with its context. This receptor's antigen is unknown. Qualities for individual bases were not recorded, and no much larger clone is one base off. These data belong to a study of cytomegalovirus exposure and HLA in healthy donors (dated by TCRdb to the late 2010s). Background on the whole study: An earlier analysis of roughly 570 of the donors reported 250 to 300 Gb of sequence data and around 100 million unique TCR beta sequences obtained from about 180 million T cells. An early release that covered about 600 HLA-typed donors contained approximately 320 gigabases of sequencing data and approximately 85 million unique TCR sequences. Of the roughly 400 genotyped donors, 65% to 90% fell in the genetic ancestry cluster associated with self-reported Caucasian donors. The aim of the study was to test whether cataloging public T cell receptors could identify signatures of past pathogen exposure. The T cell repertoires of 550 to 850 subjects were profiled by immunosequencing and related to cytomegalovirus serostatus. A separate validation cohort of over a hundred different subjects was used in addition to the roughly 670-subject first cohort. The study combined high-throughput TCR immunosequencing, statistical association of individual TCRs with disease status, and machine learning to predict cytomegalovirus infection status. A later analysis re-analyzed previously published TCR beta repertoires from several hundred donors and added high-resolution HLA genotyping to study TCR occurrence patterns. Rather than drawing on any new phenotypic data, the later analysis identified candidate immune exposures from TCR beta sequences and the way those sequences occurred across donors. An earlier analysis of nearly 600 of the donors applied high-throughput TCR beta sequencing to assess whether each TCR beta V gene segment acted as functional or pseudogenic. Donor age, sex, ethnicity and CMV serostatus were collected together with the repertoire data. A later genetic analysis used genome-wide SNP genotypes for about three fifths of the 666 donors, treating that subset as a discovery cohort. All discovery cohort repertoires had been generated using a single sequencing platform. HLA typing included class I and class II loci at four-digit resolution. The number of typed donors differed by locus: about 620-640 for A, B, C, DRB1 and DQB1; approximately 520 for DQA1; approximately 600 for DPA1; and some 430 for DPB1. About five DR-DQ haplotypes were handled as single units for association and clustering because linkage in the cohort was strong. Among about 360 genotyped donors of the cohort, an average of approximately 240,000 unique TCR beta nucleotide sequences were sequenced per donor, roughly 18% of them non-productive.

Receptor amplification or capture employed the immunoSEQ multiplex PCR assay. The multiplex PCR relied on a mix of 60 forward primers for TCR Vbeta segments and 13 reverse primers for TCR Jbeta segments. Amplification of the CDR3 region of rearranged TCR beta genes was performed with a multiplex PCR assay on genomic DNA. The amplified TCR beta libraries were sequenced on the Illumina HiSeq System as 87-base-pair reads. The source study handled its data this way. Across the roughly 600 repertoires, a later analysis counted some 80 million unique TCR beta chains, 8.5 million to 12 million of which were shared by at least two donors. A nearest-neighbor algorithm error-corrected the raw reads and collapsed the reads into unique sequences, merging closely related sequences to remove PCR and sequencing errors. CDR3 sequences were aligned to IMGT reference sequences to assign V, D and J gene segments. For a sequence to be retained, at least a six-nucleotide match to both a V gene segment and a J gene segment was required. Rearrangements were called productive when the CDR3 lacked stop codons and stayed in frame with V and J; all others were non-productive. Following IMGT convention, CDR3 was defined as the stretch from the second conserved V-encoded cysteine to the conserved J-encoded phenylalanine. The earlier analysis of 550 to 650 of the donors excluded any sequence lacking an unambiguous match to a single V gene segment. An earlier analysis of about 600 of the donors called V segments functional above 56.7% productive rearrangements and segregating when the between-donor standard deviation exceeded 5%. A statistical classification framework was developed to diagnose cytomegalovirus status using the catalog of TCR beta chain sequences. In a later analysis, V and J genes were assigned by comparing TCR nucleotide sequences against IMGT/GENE-DB human TR gene sequences. Using the TCRdist pipeline, a later analysis assigned CDR3 sequences along with most-parsimonious VDJ recombination scenarios. In a later analysis, each TCR beta chain was defined by its CDR3 amino acid sequence together with its V-gene family, and reads without a unique V-gene family were excluded. To address suspected cross-contamination and a sequencing artifact, a later analysis removed 592 highly shared, low-generation-probability nucleotide sequences. A later analysis calculated a clonal expansion index for each public chain from normalized within-repertoire ranks of inferred template counts. In a later analysis, generation probabilities were computed with a VDJ recombination model fitted to out-of-frame rearrangements, and the resulting probabilities were checked against IGoR. In a later analysis, hypergeometric tests were used to score TCR-TCR, TCR-HLA and TCR-CMV co-occurrence, with a repertoire-size bias correction applied to TCR pairs. A later analysis estimated false discovery rates by permuting HLA or CMV assignments 20 times. In a later analysis, co-occurring TCRs were grouped with DBSCAN, and TCRdist sequence similarity was added when clustering was performed within HLA-allele-positive subsets. Co-occurrence clustering excluded repertoires with fewer than 30,000 or more than 120,000 public chains, plus five with anomalous nucleotide sharing. TCRdb stores this immuneACCESS table with in-frame sequences only. Part of the clones is absent; in the studies checked, under half of the shortfall reflects unresolved V genes, and no reason is known for the rest. V, J and clone size reflect that table, while D and trimming were determined from the DNA. The sample table lists around 220,000 clones, around 75% of them with a count of one. In total, the top ten clones hold approximately 1.9% of the sample.

The full study reports these points: The classifier was reported to diagnose cytomegalovirus status with high specificity and sensitivity in both the original cohort and the validation cohort. In a later analysis, HLA-associated TCR beta chains showed more clonal expansion and lower generation probabilities than non-associated chains that were equally common. In an earlier analysis of fewer than 700 of the donors, most TCR beta V segments appeared in productive rearrangements about 90% or about 30% of the time, broadly matching IMGT annotations. A later genetic analysis associated a missense DCLRE1C variant with V-gene and J-gene trimming of TCR beta chains, and an independent cohort replicated the association. In vitro tests confirmed that a few of the cytomegalovirus-associated TCR beta chains recognize cytomegalovirus antigens. The cohort was sequenced for TCR beta chains only, and without alpha or paired-chain data the features that could be detected were limited. Linkage disequilibrium might explain the correlated functional status among segregating V segments, but an unknown experimental factor could not be ruled out. In a later analysis, TCR association rates were found to vary across HLA loci, with the most associated TCRs seen for DRB1 alleles and the fewest for HLA-C alleles. The authors suggested that the approach could potentially be generalized to other disease states and immunological phenotypes. Some IMGT-functional V segments, including TRBV6-2 and TRBV6-3, could not be told apart with the 87-base-pair reads, so those segments were excluded. Compared with the 666-donor mean, donors in an Asian-associated ancestry cluster had fewer N-insertions in productive TCRs, according to a later genetic analysis. A further reported finding was that TCR beta sequences accurately predicted the HLA-A and HLA-B alleles for most subjects in the first cohort. Sequencing depth was assumed to be roughly uniform across donors in the presence/absence analyses, though that assumption may not hold. Because some donors lacked HLA typing at each locus, the association tests relied only on the typed subset. Most TCR sequences were observed very rarely across donors, whereas some public TCRs were present in many individuals. The only immune exposure information available for the cohort was CMV serostatus. Because counts were too low, seventeen rarely observed V segments, including chromosome 9 orphons, were left out of the earlier analysis of a few hundred of the donors. A cluster of highly shared sequence variants was judged likely to represent a technical artifact of the sequencing pipeline. A later analysis reported that several top co-occurrence clusters appeared linked to parvovirus B19, influenza, CMV and Epstein-Barr virus. Strong co-occurrence of HLA alleles, especially DR and DQ, made assigning TCR associations to individual alleles difficult. The study gave a list of under 200 TCR beta chains associated with cytomegalovirus. According to a later analysis, most CMV-associated TCR beta chains appeared to be HLA-restricted, and the HLA associations seemed to be driven largely by CMV exposure. Specific HLA alleles were associated with roughly 16,000 TCR beta sequences at a false discovery rate of 0.05 in a later analysis.

The cohort comprised 670 or so healthy bone marrow donors. All cohort members were sampled while nominally healthy, although unrecorded immune exposures were likely present. The donor was CMV seronegative and was included in the group of approximately 350 seronegative cohort members. A peripheral blood sample was provided by each donor, and peripheral blood mononuclear cells were used for TCR beta sequencing. Genomic DNA extraction from the blood cell samples was performed with the Qiagen DNeasy Blood Extraction Kit. Taken from cysteine to phenylalanine, the CDR3 has 11 residues. CDR3 DNA only is kept here, 33 bases in frame from base 1. CDR1 and CDR2 are read off the germline V gene (reference sequence) as SSHAT and FNYEAQ.

Sequenced material: PBMCs. The chain is assembled from TRBV7-7 and TRBJ1-2; 7 bases in the junction line up with TRBD1. This TCR was sampled from a woman aged 25 to 39 in good health and CMV-seronegative. The CDR3 loop reads CAVQGTYGYTF. The nucleotides are TGTGCGGTACAGGGGACCTATGGCTACACCTTC.